This T cell receptor (beta chain) comes out of a study of shared clonotypes between healthy human individuals. Germline V CDR1 and CDR2: SGHTA, FQGNSA. V was trimmed by 5 bases and J by 7 bases, leaving 21 bases between them. CDR3 size: 15 residues. This table comes from immunoSEQ multiplex PCR, and its TCRdb copy is limited to in-frame clones, with some not included. Of about 2.3 million clones listed, roughly 92% are singletons. Sequencing was performed on naive CD4+ T cells from PBMCs. Described subset: CD45RA+ positively selected. J is TRBJ2-7 and V is TRBV7-2; perhaps TRBD2 as D (6 bases). The sequence came from a man younger than 35 in good health. Some clones in this sample may be carry-over from other donors' samples. The CDR3 loop is CASSATGTAAREQYF. The CDR3, as DNA: TGTGCCAGCAGCGCAACCGGGACTGCCGCAAGGGAGCAGTACTTC.